The rows below give T cell receptor beta chains drawn from one sample of a study of blood T cell repertoires in COVID-19. Libraries were prepared by immunoSEQ multiplex PCR; TCRdb keeps only in-frame clonotypes and omits some of them. Altogether approximately 500,000 clones are present, approximately 88% being singletons, with the ten largest covering roughly 7.4%. Sample: peripheral blood. The receptors were sampled from a woman in her forties or fifties with COVID-19, enrolled during active disease. CDR3s include the opening cysteine and the closing phenylalanine or tryptophan. Each record gives: CDR3 protein, CDR3 DNA, CDR3 length, V gene, J gene, D gene, clone size. D genes are given only for firm matches. A row's size may be missing; if present it is once, few, many or a size class.

cdr3_aa: CASSVTPGQGNEAFF
cdr3_nt: TGTGCCAGCAGCGTCACACCGGGACAGGGGAATGAAGCTTTCTTT
cdr3_length: 15
v_call: TRBV13
j_call: TRBJ1-1
d_call: TRBD1
clone_size: NA

cdr3_aa: CASSIRPRQGRLPPLHF
cdr3_nt: TGTGCCAGTAGTATTAGGCCTCGACAGGGTAGGCTTCCACCCCTCCACTTT
cdr3_length: 17
v_call: TRBV19
j_call: TRBJ1-6
d_call: TRBD1
clone_size: NA

cdr3_aa: CASSRHRSSNQPQHF
cdr3_nt: TGCGCCAGCAGCAGGCACAGGAGTAGCAATCAGCCCCAGCATTTT
cdr3_length: 15
v_call: TRBV5-1
j_call: TRBJ1-5
d_call: NA
clone_size: NA

cdr3_aa: CASSPSTGRPQHF
cdr3_nt: TGTGCCAGTAGTCCCTCGACAGGTCGGCCCCAGCATTTT
cdr3_length: 13
v_call: TRBV19
j_call: TRBJ1-5
d_call: NA
clone_size: NA

cdr3_aa: CASSLIATSGGFYEQFF
cdr3_nt: TGTGCCAGCAGCTTAATCGCGACTAGCGGGGGTTTTTATGAGCAGTTCTTC
cdr3_length: 17
v_call: TRBV11-2
j_call: TRBJ2-1
d_call: TRBD2
clone_size: NA

cdr3_aa: CASSKEREIYGYTF
cdr3_nt: TGTGCCAGCAGCAAAGAACGAGAGATCTATGGCTACACCTTC
cdr3_length: 14
v_call: TRBV21-1
j_call: TRBJ1-2
d_call: NA
clone_size: NA

cdr3_aa: CSASGHPSGNTIYF
cdr3_nt: TGCAGTGCTAGTGGACACCCCTCTGGAAACACCATATATTTT
cdr3_length: 14
v_call: TRBV20-1
j_call: TRBJ1-3
d_call: NA
clone_size: NA

cdr3_aa: CASKGNGNQPQHF
cdr3_nt: TGTGCCAGCAAAGGAAACGGGAATCAGCCCCAGCATTTT
cdr3_length: 13
v_call: TRBV6-5
j_call: TRBJ1-5
d_call: NA
clone_size: NA

cdr3_aa: CATSVGTSGGLAADTQYF
cdr3_nt: TGTGCCACCAGTGTAGGGACTAGCGGGGGTCTAGCCGCAGATACGCAGTATTTT
cdr3_length: 18
v_call: TRBV24-1
j_call: TRBJ2-3
d_call: TRBD2
clone_size: NA

cdr3_aa: CASSDLYRTLNYGYTF
cdr3_nt: TGTGCCAGCAGTGACCTATACAGGACCCTTAACTATGGCTACACCTTC
cdr3_length: 16
v_call: TRBV6-4
j_call: TRBJ1-2
d_call: NA
clone_size: NA

cdr3_aa: CASSPQTGGNSPLHF
cdr3_nt: TGTGCCAGCAGTCCACAGACAGGGGGCAATTCACCCCTCCACTTT
cdr3_length: 15
v_call: TRBV6-6
j_call: TRBJ1-6
d_call: TRBD1
clone_size: NA

cdr3_aa: CASSSGGTEAFF
cdr3_nt: TGTGCCAGCAGCTCCGGGGGCACTGAAGCTTTCTTT
cdr3_length: 12
v_call: TRBV16
j_call: TRBJ1-1
d_call: NA
clone_size: NA

cdr3_aa: CASSPTENYGYTF
cdr3_nt: TGTGCCAGCAGCCCTACAGAAAATTATGGCTACACCTTC
cdr3_length: 13
v_call: TRBV7-9
j_call: TRBJ1-2
d_call: NA
clone_size: NA

cdr3_aa: CATSRDGQGATDTQYF
cdr3_nt: TGTGCCACCAGCAGAGACGGACAGGGAGCGACAGATACGCAGTATTTT
cdr3_length: 16
v_call: TRBV15
j_call: TRBJ2-3
d_call: TRBD1
clone_size: NA

cdr3_aa: CASSLGTTSTDTQYF
cdr3_nt: TGTGCCAGCAGTTTAGGCACTACTAGCACAGATACGCAGTATTTT
cdr3_length: 15
v_call: TRBV27
j_call: TRBJ2-3
d_call: NA
clone_size: NA

cdr3_aa: CARSLEREDSPLHF
cdr3_nt: TGTGCCAGAAGCTTAGAACGGGAGGATTCACCCCTCCACTTT
cdr3_length: 14
v_call: TRBV7-5
j_call: TRBJ1-6
d_call: NA
clone_size: NA

cdr3_aa: CASSLRGGLYTEAFF
cdr3_nt: TGTGCCAGCAGCTTACGGGGGGGGTTATACACTGAAGCTTTCTTT
cdr3_length: 15
v_call: TRBV11-2
j_call: TRBJ1-1
d_call: NA
clone_size: NA

cdr3_aa: CAWSPTGGEETQYF
cdr3_nt: TGTGCCTGGAGCCCGACAGGGGGAGAAGAGACCCAGTACTTC
cdr3_length: 14
v_call: TRBV30
j_call: TRBJ2-5
d_call: TRBD1
clone_size: NA

cdr3_aa: CASRTGWGSNTEAFF
cdr3_nt: TGTGCCAGCAGAACAGGGTGGGGATCGAACACTGAAGCTTTCTTT
cdr3_length: 15
v_call: TRBV27
j_call: TRBJ1-1
d_call: NA
clone_size: NA

cdr3_aa: CSASSDRSGGYTF
cdr3_nt: TGCAGTGCTAGTAGTGACCGGTCAGGAGGCTACACCTTC
cdr3_length: 13
v_call: TRBV20-1
j_call: TRBJ1-2
d_call: NA
clone_size: once

cdr3_aa: CASSLGGRQRGQPQHF
cdr3_nt: TGTGCCAGCAGCTTAGGGGGACGGCAACGGGGGCAGCCCCAGCATTTT
cdr3_length: 16
v_call: TRBV11-2
j_call: TRBJ1-5
d_call: NA
clone_size: NA

cdr3_aa: CASSDKKGGSGANVLTF
cdr3_nt: TGTGCCAGCAGCGACAAGAAAGGGGGCTCTGGGGCCAACGTCCTGACTTTC
cdr3_length: 17
v_call: TRBV25-1
j_call: TRBJ2-6
d_call: NA
clone_size: NA

cdr3_aa: CASSEPYNSPLHF
cdr3_nt: TGTGCCAGCAGTGAACCATATAATTCACCCCTCCACTTT
cdr3_length: 13
v_call: TRBV6-1
j_call: TRBJ1-6
d_call: NA
clone_size: few

cdr3_aa: CASSRKTGYGYTF
cdr3_nt: TGTGCCAGCAGCCGAAAAACCGGCTATGGCTACACCTTC
cdr3_length: 13
v_call: TRBV5-4
j_call: TRBJ1-2
d_call: NA
clone_size: NA

cdr3_aa: CASSLTSAKNIQYF
cdr3_nt: TGTGCCAGCAGTTTAACTAGCGCCAAAAACATTCAGTACTTC
cdr3_length: 14
v_call: TRBV28
j_call: TRBJ2-4
d_call: NA
clone_size: NA

cdr3_aa: CASSQEGTEMTGNTIYF
cdr3_nt: TGTGCCAGCAGCCAAGAGGGGACAGAAATGACTGGAAACACCATATATTTT
cdr3_length: 17
v_call: TRBV4-2
j_call: TRBJ1-3
d_call: TRBD1
clone_size: NA

cdr3_aa: CAWRRTYNEQFF
cdr3_nt: TGTGCCTGGAGGAGGACCTACAATGAGCAGTTCTTC
cdr3_length: 12
v_call: TRBV30
j_call: TRBJ2-1
d_call: NA
clone_size: NA

cdr3_aa: CASSYSNRQAGDEQYF
cdr3_nt: TGTGCCAGCAGTTACTCGAATCGGCAGGCGGGGGACGAGCAGTACTTC
cdr3_length: 16
v_call: TRBV6-5
j_call: TRBJ2-7
d_call: TRBD2
clone_size: few

cdr3_aa: CASTKPQGTNTEAFF
cdr3_nt: TGTGCCAGCACTAAACCCCAGGGGACGAACACTGAAGCTTTCTTT
cdr3_length: 15
v_call: TRBV7-9
j_call: TRBJ1-1
d_call: NA
clone_size: NA

cdr3_aa: CASTGRGGFSGYTF
cdr3_nt: TGTGCCAGCACAGGAAGGGGAGGTTTCAGTGGCTACACCTTC
cdr3_length: 14
v_call: TRBV2
j_call: TRBJ1-2
d_call: NA
clone_size: NA

cdr3_aa: CATSDSRRASSSGYGYTF
cdr3_nt: TGTGCCACCAGTGATTCTCGCCGGGCCTCCTCAAGCGGGTATGGCTACACCTTC
cdr3_length: 18
v_call: TRBV24-1
j_call: TRBJ1-2
d_call: NA
clone_size: once

cdr3_aa: CASSAGTGGEKLFF
cdr3_nt: TGTGCCAGCAGCGCGGGGACAGGGGGTGAAAAACTGTTTTTT
cdr3_length: 14
v_call: TRBV9
j_call: TRBJ1-4
d_call: TRBD1
clone_size: NA

cdr3_aa: CASGLGHQATEAFF
cdr3_nt: TGTGCTAGTGGTCTCGGTCATCAGGCAACTGAAGCTTTCTTT
cdr3_length: 14
v_call: TRBV12-5
j_call: TRBJ1-1
d_call: NA
clone_size: NA

cdr3_aa: CASSNTGGYEQYF
cdr3_nt: TGTGCCAGTAGTAATACAGGGGGGTACGAGCAGTACTTC
cdr3_length: 13
v_call: TRBV19
j_call: TRBJ2-7
d_call: TRBD1
clone_size: NA

cdr3_aa: CASSPSGGEGGRQFF
cdr3_nt: TGTGCCAGCAGCCCTTCCGGGGGGGAAGGGGGGCGGCAGTTCTTC
cdr3_length: 15
v_call: TRBV11-2
j_call: TRBJ2-1
d_call: TRBD2
clone_size: NA

cdr3_aa: CASSSKPGTSGGGSYNEQFF
cdr3_nt: TGTGCCAGCAGCTCCAAGCCTGGGACTAGCGGGGGAGGCTCCTACAATGAGCAGTTCTTC
cdr3_length: 20
v_call: TRBV21-1
j_call: TRBJ2-1
d_call: NA
clone_size: NA

cdr3_aa: CASSMRQGAGNEQFF
cdr3_nt: TGTGCCAGTAGTATGAGGCAGGGGGCAGGAAATGAGCAGTTCTTC
cdr3_length: 15
v_call: TRBV19
j_call: TRBJ2-1
d_call: TRBD1
clone_size: NA

cdr3_aa: CSVVGGSREEQYF
cdr3_nt: TGCAGCGTTGTGGGGGGGTCACGGGAAGAGCAGTACTTC
cdr3_length: 13
v_call: TRBV29-1
j_call: TRBJ2-7
d_call: TRBD2
clone_size: NA

cdr3_aa: CASSPSGGPPTDTQYF
cdr3_nt: TGTGCCAGCAGCCCTAGCGGGGGCCCTCCCACAGATACGCAGTATTTT
cdr3_length: 16
v_call: TRBV13
j_call: TRBJ2-3
d_call: TRBD2
clone_size: once

cdr3_aa: CASRATGEHQPQHF
cdr3_nt: TGTGCCAGCAGAGCGACAGGGGAACATCAGCCCCAGCATTTT
cdr3_length: 14
v_call: TRBV6-5
j_call: TRBJ1-5
d_call: TRBD1
clone_size: NA

cdr3_aa: CASYVDTEAFF
cdr3_nt: TGTGCCAGCTACGTAGACACTGAAGCTTTCTTT
cdr3_length: 11
v_call: TRBV5-5
j_call: TRBJ1-1
d_call: NA
clone_size: NA

cdr3_aa: CASSLGGTGLVPDTQYF
cdr3_nt: TGTGCCAGCAGCTTAGGGGGAACCGGACTAGTCCCAGATACGCAGTATTTT
cdr3_length: 17
v_call: TRBV11-2
j_call: TRBJ2-3
d_call: TRBD2
clone_size: NA

cdr3_aa: CASSQNRADTQYF
cdr3_nt: TGTGCCAGCAGTCAAAACAGGGCAGATACGCAGTATTTT
cdr3_length: 13
v_call: TRBV28
j_call: TRBJ2-3
d_call: NA
clone_size: once

cdr3_aa: CASTDRPTEAFF
cdr3_nt: TGTGCCAGCACGGACAGGCCGACTGAAGCTTTCTTT
cdr3_length: 12
v_call: TRBV6-5
j_call: TRBJ1-1
d_call: TRBD1
clone_size: NA

cdr3_aa: CASSFVTSGYNEQFF
cdr3_nt: TGTGCCAGCAGCTTCGTGACTAGCGGATACAATGAGCAGTTCTTC
cdr3_length: 15
v_call: TRBV9
j_call: TRBJ2-1
d_call: TRBD2
clone_size: once

cdr3_aa: CASRSTESPLHF
cdr3_nt: TGTGCCAGCAGATCGACAGAGTCACCCCTCCACTTT
cdr3_length: 12
v_call: TRBV2
j_call: TRBJ1-6
d_call: NA
clone_size: NA

cdr3_aa: CAISETGGNTEAFF
cdr3_nt: TGTGCCATCAGCGAGACAGGGGGGAACACTGAAGCTTTCTTT
cdr3_length: 14
v_call: TRBV10-3
j_call: TRBJ1-1
d_call: TRBD1
clone_size: NA

cdr3_aa: CASSSQRVNEQFF
cdr3_nt: TGTGCCAGCAGCTCGCAGAGGGTCAATGAGCAGTTCTTC
cdr3_length: 13
v_call: TRBV11-3
j_call: TRBJ2-1
d_call: NA
clone_size: NA

cdr3_aa: CASSLVEGYGYTF
cdr3_nt: TGCGCCAGCAGCTTGGTGGAGGGCTATGGCTACACCTTC
cdr3_length: 13
v_call: TRBV5-1
j_call: TRBJ1-2
d_call: NA
clone_size: NA

cdr3_aa: CASSIYTGGSYEQYF
cdr3_nt: TGTGCCAGTAGTATATATACAGGGGGCTCCTACGAGCAGTACTTC
cdr3_length: 15
v_call: TRBV19
j_call: TRBJ2-7
d_call: TRBD1
clone_size: NA

cdr3_aa: CASSQGGQLNTEAFF
cdr3_nt: TGTGCCAGCAGCCAAGGCGGGCAGCTCAACACTGAAGCTTTCTTT
cdr3_length: 15
v_call: TRBV3-1/TRBV3-2
j_call: TRBJ1-1
d_call: NA
clone_size: NA

cdr3_aa: CASSLVGQGVTEAFF
cdr3_nt: TGTGCCAGCAGCTTAGTAGGGCAGGGGGTCACTGAAGCTTTCTTT
cdr3_length: 15
v_call: TRBV7-2
j_call: TRBJ1-1
d_call: TRBD1
clone_size: NA

cdr3_aa: CSAMNTEAFF
cdr3_nt: TGCAGCGCTATGAACACTGAAGCTTTCTTT
cdr3_length: 10
v_call: TRBV29-1
j_call: TRBJ1-1
d_call: NA
clone_size: few

cdr3_aa: CATSRVAGASYEQYF
cdr3_nt: TGTGCCACCAGCAGAGTAGCGGGGGCATCCTACGAGCAGTACTTC
cdr3_length: 15
v_call: TRBV15
j_call: TRBJ2-7
d_call: TRBD2
clone_size: NA

cdr3_aa: CASRPRGLRSTGELFF
cdr3_nt: TGTGCCAGCAGGCCCAGGGGGCTACGTAGCACCGGGGAGCTGTTTTTT
cdr3_length: 16
v_call: TRBV2
j_call: TRBJ2-2
d_call: TRBD1
clone_size: NA

cdr3_aa: CASSSGGEGYGYTF
cdr3_nt: TGTGCCAGCAGTTCCGGGGGGGAGGGCTATGGCTACACCTTC
cdr3_length: 14
v_call: TRBV27
j_call: TRBJ1-2
d_call: NA
clone_size: NA

cdr3_aa: CASSFGQGLRNEQFF
cdr3_nt: TGTGCCAGCAGCTTCGGACAGGGACTAAGGAATGAGCAGTTCTTC
cdr3_length: 15
v_call: TRBV6-6
j_call: TRBJ2-1
d_call: NA
clone_size: once

cdr3_aa: CASSLRVSKTQYF
cdr3_nt: TGTGCCAGCAGTTTGAGGGTCTCAAAGACCCAGTACTTC
cdr3_length: 13
v_call: TRBV12-3/TRBV12-4
j_call: TRBJ2-5
d_call: NA
clone_size: NA

cdr3_aa: CASMGQGYHEQYF
cdr3_nt: TGTGCCAGCATGGGACAGGGGTACCACGAGCAGTACTTC
cdr3_length: 13
v_call: TRBV21-1
j_call: TRBJ2-7
d_call: NA
clone_size: NA

cdr3_aa: CAIRGLDTEAFF
cdr3_nt: TGTGCCATCAGGGGGCTTGACACTGAAGCTTTCTTT
cdr3_length: 12
v_call: TRBV10-3
j_call: TRBJ1-1
d_call: NA
clone_size: few